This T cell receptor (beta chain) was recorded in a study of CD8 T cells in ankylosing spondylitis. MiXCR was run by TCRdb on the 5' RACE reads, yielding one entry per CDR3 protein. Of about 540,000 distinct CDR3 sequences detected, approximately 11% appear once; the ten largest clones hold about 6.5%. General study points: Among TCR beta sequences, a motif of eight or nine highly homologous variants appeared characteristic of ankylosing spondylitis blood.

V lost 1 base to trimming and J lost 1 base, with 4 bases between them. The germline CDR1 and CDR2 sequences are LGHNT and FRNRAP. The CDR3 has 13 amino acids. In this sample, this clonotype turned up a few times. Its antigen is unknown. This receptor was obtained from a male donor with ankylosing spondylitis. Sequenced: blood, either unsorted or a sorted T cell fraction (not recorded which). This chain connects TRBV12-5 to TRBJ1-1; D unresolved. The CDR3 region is CASGLAGNTEAFF. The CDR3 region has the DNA TGTGCTAGTGGTTTGGCCGGGAACACTGAAGCTTTCTTT.